The sequence of this T cell receptor (beta chain) was determined in a study of T cell responses to AZD1222 COVID-19 vaccine. Germline V CDR1 and CDR2: SGHDT, YYEEEE. The CDR3 length is 16 residues. With 0 bases removed from V and 5 bases from J, the gap between germline ends came to 14 bases. TCRdb's table, derived via immunoSEQ multiplex PCR, lists solely in-frame clones and lacks some. Among some 200,000 clones listed, roughly 91% were seen once. V and J are TRBV5-6 and TRBJ2-2; possible D gene TRBD1, 5 bases. This sequence originates from an adult in good health. Sequences were derived from peripheral blood, sampled on day 0 of AZD1222 vaccination. The CDR3 loop is CASSLDIGVGTGELFF. The DNA for the CDR3 is TGTGCCAGCAGCTTGGATATAGGGGTGGGGACCGGGGAGCTGTTTTTT.